Listed here are 14 T cell receptor beta chains from one sample, sequenced in a study of blood T cell repertoires in COVID-19. Using immunoSEQ multiplex PCR, the repertoire was profiled, and TCRdb retains in-frame clones only, with some absent. The sample carries about 110,000 clones, 88% recorded once. Material: peripheral blood. All receptors come from a human donor in a cohort sampled during active COVID-19.

The chain links TRBV28 to TRBJ1-6; weak D call: TRBD1 (5 bases). V dropped 5 bases and J dropped 9 bases, with 8 bases sitting between them. This CDR3 region has 12 residues. The germline gives CDR1 MDHEN, CDR2 SYDVKM. CDR3 coding DNA: TGTGCCAGCAGTATCAGGGTTTCACCCCTCCACTTT. Protein sequence: CASSIRVSPLHF.

This sequence joins TRBV5-1 and TRBJ2-3; TRBD2 matches at 8 bases. CDR3 length equals 15 residues. Germline lookup yields CDR1 SGHRS and CDR2 YFSETQ. Trimming took 9 bases from V and 1 from J; bases not matched to a gene: 10. The CDR3 DNA follows: TGCGCCACGAGCGTGCAGCGGGGGCGCACAGATACGCAGTATTTT. Its protein product is CATSVQRGRTDTQYF.

The chain links TRBV7-9 to TRBJ1-2; D unclear. The CDR3 spans 17 residues. The V and J ends lost 0 bases and 5 bases respectively, with 19 bases between them. Per the germline V gene, CDR1 is SEHNR and CDR2 is FQNEAQ (reference sequence). The CDR3 here is CASSLAYGGSGSYGYTF. The CDR3 DNA sequence: TGTGCCAGCAGCTTAGCGTATGGAGGTTCTGGGTCGTATGGCTACACCTTC.

The CDR3 here is CASSQTTSGGSLNEQFF. CDR3 nucleotides: TGTGCCAGCAGCCAGACCACTAGCGGGGGGTCTCTCAATGAGCAGTTCTTC. This chain uses TRBV4-2 with TRBJ2-1; 12 bases are shared with TRBD2. The CDR3 loop spans 17 amino acids. The V gene end was trimmed by 3 bases and the J gene end by 6 bases; junction bases not matched to a gene: 9. Germline V gives CDR1 LGHNA, CDR2 YNFKEQ.

CDR3 region: CASSPISRVEGYTF. The CDR3, as DNA: TGTGCCAGCAGCCCTATCAGCAGGGTAGAAGGCTACACCTTC. The J gene is TRBJ1-2, the V gene TRBV3-1 (or the pseudogene TRBV3-2); tentative D call: TRBD1 (5 bases). The V end lost 4 bases, the J end lost 8 bases, and 17 bases lay between the germline ends. This CDR3 region has 14 residues. The germline V gene has CDR1 LGHDT and CDR2 YNNKEL (reference sequence).

The rearrangement uses TRBV2 and TRBJ1-4, with TRBD1 as a possible D gene (6 bases). This CDR3 has 15 residues. V shed 7 bases and J shed 7 bases, with 19 bases lying between them. The V gene's germline CDR1 is SNHLY and CDR2 FYNNEI. CDR3 DNA sequence: TGTGCCAGCATGCGGACAGTTCCTTGGAGTGAAAAACTGTTTTTT. Translating gives CASMRTVPWSEKLFF.

This clone was recorded only once. The chain employs TRBV7-9 and TRBJ1-2; D gene unclear. Between the trimmed V and J ends, which lost 7 bases and 2 bases, there was a span of 11 bases. CDR1 SEHNR and CDR2 FQNEAQ come from the germline V gene (reference sequence). CDR3 length: 13 residues. CDR3 nucleotides: TGTGCCAGCACCTCACACCGAAACTATGGCTACACCTTC. Translated, it gives CASTSHRNYGYTF.

The chain combines TRBV7-6 with TRBJ2-3; a possible D gene is TRBD2 (5 bases). Trimming pared 1 base from V and 3 bases from J, leaving 11 bases between. CDR1 and CDR2 from the germline V gene are SGHVS and FNYEAQ. The CDR3 runs 15 residues. The CDR3 coding sequence is TGTGCCAGCAGCTTAGAAGCTAGCACTACAGATACGCAGTATTTT. This sequence encodes CASSLEASTTDTQYF.

The V and J genes are TRBV5-1 and TRBJ1-1, with 11 bases lining up with TRBD1. The CDR3 has 15 residues. V was clipped by 0 bases and J by 4 bases; unmatched bases: 2. Germline CDR1 and CDR2: SGHRS and YFSETQ. This chain's CDR3 is CASSLDGTGGTEAFF. CDR3 sequence (DNA): TGCGCCAGCAGCTTGGATGGGACAGGGGGCACTGAAGCTTTCTTT.

The J gene is TRBJ2-3, the V gene TRBV6-5, with 10 bases lining up with TRBD2. Trimming cost V 6 bases and J 4 bases; bases outside gene matches: 7. The CDR3 consists of 15 residues. Germline V gene sequence: CDR1 MNHEY, CDR2 SVGAGI. This CDR3 reads CASSPLAGPSDTQYF. In DNA form, the CDR3 reads TGTGCCAGCAGCCCACTAGCGGGGCCCTCAGATACGCAGTATTTT.

This clone has only one observation. The chain couples TRBV3-1 (or the pseudogene TRBV3-2) to TRBJ1-6, with 9 bases identical to TRBD1. CDR1 and CDR2 (germline): LGHDT, YNNKEL (reference sequence). With 5 bases clipped from V and 9 bases from J, the junction kept 8 bases outside the gene matches. The CDR3 is 15 amino acids. CDR3 bases: TGTGCCAGCAGCTCCCGGGACAGGGTCATTTCACCCCTCCACTTT. It is translated as CASSSRDRVISPLHF.

The V gene is TRBV30, the J gene TRBJ1-6; 9 bases agree with TRBD1. The CDR3 consists of 12 residues. Looked up from germline, CDR1 is GTSNPN and CDR2 is SVGIG (reference sequence). CDR3 protein: CATGQGDSPLHF. The CDR3 nucleotides read TGTGCGACGGGACAGGGTGATTCACCCCTCCACTTT.

The chain combines TRBV24-1 with TRBJ1-2; no clear D gene. CDR1 KGHDR and CDR2 SFDVKD come from the germline V gene. The V and J ends lost 10 bases and 3 bases respectively, with 11 bases between them. The CDR3 loop spans 12 amino acids. The CDR3 bases are TGTGCCACTTGGGAGATCGACTATGGCTACACCTTC. Protein sequence: CATWEIDYGYTF.

Notes on this clone: The junction departs from germline at one end; a sequencing error may be responsible. The chain joins TRBV7-7 to TRBJ2-5; D unresolved. Germline values: CDR1 SSHAT, CDR2 FNYEAQ (reference sequence). The CDR3 contains 15 residues. This CDR3 is CASSTQRAMVETQYF. CDR3 in DNA: TGTGCTAGCAGCACCCAGCGAGCCATGGTGGAGACCCAGTACTTC.